This T cell receptor beta chain was recorded in a study of T cells in narcolepsy. Study-level points and caveats: Blood of same and different patients, but not healthy controls, reportedly held recurring autoreactive clonotypes.

About this clone: The antigen is not known.

The CDR3 length is 15 residues. Germline V gene sequence: CDR1 SGDLS, CDR2 YYNGEE. V was pared by 1 base and J by 4 bases, with 12 bases between. The method was immunoSEQ multiplex PCR; TCRdb's version includes in-frame clones alone and lacks a portion of them. The table shows about 30,000 clones, with around 86% occurring only once. V gene TRBV9 combines with J gene TRBJ2-1, with D perhaps TRBD2 (6 bases). Sequencing input: CD45RA- memory CD4+ T cells from PBMCs. This TCR was sampled from a human donor with narcolepsy. The CDR3 nucleotides read TGTGCCAGCAGCGTAATGGGCGGGGAGTACAATGAGCAGTTCTTC. Its protein is CASSVMGGEYNEQFF.